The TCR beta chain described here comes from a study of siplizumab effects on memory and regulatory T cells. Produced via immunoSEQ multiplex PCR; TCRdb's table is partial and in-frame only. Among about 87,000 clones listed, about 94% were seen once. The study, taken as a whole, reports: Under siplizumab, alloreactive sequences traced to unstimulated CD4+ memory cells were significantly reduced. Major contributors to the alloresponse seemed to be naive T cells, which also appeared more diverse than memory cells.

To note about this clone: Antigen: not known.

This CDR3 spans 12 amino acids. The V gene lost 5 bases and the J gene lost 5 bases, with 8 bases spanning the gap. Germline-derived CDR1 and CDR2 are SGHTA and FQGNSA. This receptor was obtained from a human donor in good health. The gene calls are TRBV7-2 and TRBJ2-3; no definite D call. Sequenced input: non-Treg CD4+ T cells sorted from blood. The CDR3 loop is CASSPTGDTQYF. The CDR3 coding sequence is TGTGCCAGCAGCCCAACTGGAGATACGCAGTATTTT.